A single sample gave rise to the 28 T cell receptor beta chains below, sequenced in a study of blood T cell repertoires in COVID-19. The data were produced by immunoSEQ multiplex PCR, yet TCRdb's version contains in-frame clones alone and is incomplete. The table lists some 200,000 clones, about 90% of them singletons, with roughly 3.2% in the top ten. The source material was PBMCs or T cells enriched from blood (not recorded which). These receptor sequences come from a woman aged 50 to 60 in a cohort exposed to, infected with or recovered from COVID-19 (not recorded which).

This chain uses TRBV5-1 with TRBJ1-6; 10 bases are shared with TRBD1. In germline, CDR1 is SGHRS, CDR2 YFSETQ. The CDR3 consists of 16 residues. Trimming at V came to 4 bases and at J to 9 bases, leaving 10 bases not matched to a gene. As DNA, the CDR3 is TGCGCCAGCAGCGCCCGACAGGGGGCCGGGGTTTCACCCCTCCACTTT. Its translation: CASSARQGAGVSPLHF.

This rearrangement joins TRBV12-3 or TRBV12-4 to TRBJ1-2; 7 bases align to TRBD1. The CDR3 length is 13 residues. V lost 3 bases to trimming and J lost 7 bases; unmatched junction nucleotides: 5. The CDR3 loop is CASSFEGASGYTF. Written as DNA, the CDR3 is TGTGCCAGCAGTTTTGAGGGGGCTAGTGGCTACACCTTC.

This clone showed up just once. The chain is built from TRBV28 and TRBJ1-4; TRBD1 aligns across 7 bases. The length of the CDR3 is 15 residues. Germline assignment: CDR1 MDHEN and CDR2 SYDVKM. Germline trimming cut 4 bases from V and 8 bases from J; bases unmatched to any gene: 10. As DNA, the CDR3 is TGTGCCAGCAGTTCCCCGTCAGGGGGGAGGGAAAAACTGTTTTTT. This sequence encodes CASSSPSGGREKLFF.

The V and J genes are TRBV7-9 and TRBJ2-2; the match to TRBD1 covers 8 bases. Germline-derived CDR1 and CDR2 are SEHNR and FQNEAQ (reference sequence). The ends lost 5 bases at V and 6 bases at J; junction bases unmatched: 8. The CDR3 sequence is 15 residues long. CDR3 nucleotides: TGTGCCAGCAGCCGCGGCCAGGGGGCTGCCGGGGAGCTGTTTTTT. Encoded protein: CASSRGQGAAGELFF.

V is TRBV5-1 and J is TRBJ2-7; 9 bases are a match to TRBD1. V lost 7 bases to trimming and J lost 3 bases; unmatched junction nucleotides: 8. Germline CDR1 SGHRS, CDR2 YFSETQ. This CDR3 spans 14 amino acids. This chain's CDR3 is CASQPGTGSYEQYF. The DNA of the CDR3 is TGCGCCAGCCAGCCCGGGACAGGGAGCTACGAGCAGTACTTC. The whole variable domain, filled in from reference TRBV5-1 and TRBJ2-7, reads KAGVTQTPRYLIKTRGQQVTLSCSPISGHRSVSWYQQTPGQGLQFLFEYFSETQRNKGNFPGRFSGRQFSNSRSEMNVSTLELGDSALYLCASQPGTGSYEQYFGPGTRLTVT.

The chain has TRBV28 and TRBJ1-5; 10 bases align to TRBD1. CDR3 length equals 17 residues. Germline lookup yields CDR1 MDHEN and CDR2 SYDVKM. The V segment lost 6 bases and the J segment 4 bases; nucleotides outside the gene matches: 12. DNA for the CDR3: TGTGCCAGCAGACAAGGACAGGGGGGGACGGGGAATCAGCCCCAGCATTTT. Protein sequence: CASRQGQGGTGNQPQHF.

This clone was detected once. The rearrangement uses TRBV7-3 and TRBJ2-3; no clear D. Germline V gives CDR1 SGHTA, CDR2 FQGTGA. Trimming left V 5 bases short and J 6 bases short, with 9 bases between. This CDR3 has 12 residues. The CDR3 coding sequence is TGTGCCAGCAGCCACGGCGGCGATACGCAGTATTTT. Protein sequence: CASSHGGDTQYF.

The chain has TRBV5-1 and TRBJ1-3, with 10 bases identical to TRBD1. V shed 0 bases and J 3 bases; nucleotides not matched to a gene: 0. The V gene's germline CDR1 is SGHRS and CDR2 YFSETQ. This CDR3 has 15 amino acids. The CDR3 sequence is CASSLGTGGGNTIYF. CDR3 sequence (DNA): TGCGCCAGCAGCTTGGGGACAGGGGGTGGAAACACCATATATTTT.

This clone was seen a handful of times. Here the CDR3 DNA reads TGTGCCAGGCTCCACGCAGGGTTCTCTGGCTACACCTTC. Translating gives CARLHAGFSGYTF. The chain has TRBV7-2 and TRBJ1-2; tentative D call: TRBD1 (5 bases). This CDR3 has 13 residues. Trimming left V 9 bases short and J 7 bases short, with 18 bases between. CDR1 and CDR2 from the germline V gene are SGHTA and FQGNSA.

The V call is TRBV2, the J call TRBJ2-5; 12 bases are shared with TRBD1. There are 16 residues in the CDR3. The junction had 8 bases not matched to a gene; V was cut back by 4 bases and J by 5 bases. From germline, CDR1 is SNHLY and CDR2 FYNNEI. The CDR3, as DNA: TGTGCCAGCAGTGTTCACGGGACAGGGGGCTACGAGACCCAGTACTTC. It is translated as CASSVHGTGGYETQYF.

This clone showed up just once. The DNA for the CDR3 is TGTGCCAGCAGTTCGGGTCTCTACGAGCAGTACTTC. Amino acid sequence: CASSSGLYEQYF. V and J are TRBV6-5 and TRBJ2-7; D gene uncertain. V gave up 4 bases and J gave up 3 bases, with 7 bases separating them. Germline lookup yields CDR1 MNHEY and CDR2 SVGAGI. The CDR3 consists of 12 residues.

V and J are TRBV28 and TRBJ1-2; a possible D gene is TRBD1 (6 bases). The V gene lost 6 bases and the J gene lost 7 bases, with 12 bases spanning the gap. This CDR3 has 12 amino acids. Germline assignment: CDR1 MDHEN and CDR2 SYDVKM. In DNA, the CDR3 is TGTGCCAGCAGCCCAGGGGCGCGTGGCTACACCTTC. Protein product: CASSPGARGYTF.

The V call is TRBV30, the J call TRBJ1-3; D possibly corresponds to TRBD1 (5 bases). The CDR3 is 14 residues long. Trimming shortened V by 2 bases and J by 0 bases, and 8 bases separated the two germline ends. Germline V lookup: CDR1 GTSNPN, CDR2 SVGIG (reference sequence). CDR3 sequence reads: CAWSQGGSGNTIYF. The DNA of the CDR3 is TGTGCCTGGAGTCAGGGAGGCTCTGGAAACACCATATATTTT.

J is TRBJ2-5 and V is TRBV18; D remains ambiguous. Trimming removed 2 bases from V and 4 bases from J, with 11 bases in between. CDR1 and CDR2 from the germline V gene are KGHSH and LQKENI. The CDR3 contains 14 residues. The CDR3 DNA sequence: TGTGCCAGCTCACCAGCGGTGCTGGGAGAGACCCAGTACTTC. Translating gives CASSPAVLGETQYF.

The V call is TRBV5-1, the J call TRBJ2-7; 8 nucleotides line up with TRBD2. Losses at the gene ends were 0 bases for V and 4 bases for J; bases not matched to a gene: 6. The CDR3 is 15 amino acids. Germline CDR1 is SGHRS and CDR2 is YFSETQ. CDR3 sequence reads: CASSLGAGDIYEQYF. The CDR3 coding sequence is TGCGCCAGCAGCTTGGGAGCGGGGGATATTTACGAGCAGTACTTC.

This clone was detected only once. V is TRBV20-1 and J is TRBJ1-5; unclear D gene. Germline V CDR1 and CDR2: DFQATT, SNEGSKA (reference sequence). Trimming cost V 3 bases and J 4 bases, with 13 bases left between them. The CDR3 spans 14 residues. The CDR3 bases are TGCAGTGCTAGTGACGGTAGCCGGAATCAGCCCCAGCATTTT. Protein product: CSASDGSRNQPQHF.

The chain links TRBV2 to TRBJ2-7; a weak D match, TRBD1 (6 bases). Trimming left V 4 bases short and J 2 bases short, with 12 bases between. In germline, CDR1 is SNHLY, CDR2 FYNNEI. CDR3 length: 14 amino acids. CDR3 region: CASSGFQGPYEQYF. CDR3 sequence (DNA): TGTGCCAGCAGTGGGTTTCAGGGGCCCTACGAGCAGTACTTC.

The CDR3 sequence: CASSDRGQGNRNTIYF. CDR3 nucleotides: TGTGCCAGCAGCGATAGGGGACAGGGGAACAGAAACACCATATATTTT. The gene calls are TRBV2 and TRBJ1-3; 10 bases are a match to TRBD1. CDR1 is SNHLY, CDR2 FYNNEI, per germline. This CDR3 comprises 16 residues. Trimming at V came to 6 bases and at J to 5 bases, leaving 10 bases not matched to a gene.

This rearrangement joins TRBV28 to TRBJ2-1; D is undetermined. V was clipped by 6 bases and J by 8 bases, with 11 bases between them. CDR3 length equals 12 residues. The germline CDR1 and CDR2 sequences are MDHEN and SYDVKM. The CDR3 bases are TGTGCCAGCAGGGGCGCCTGGGATGAGCAGTTCTTC. It yields the protein CASRGAWDEQFF.

CDR3 region: CASTLKQGQRGYTF. CDR3 in DNA: TGTGCCAGCACCCTTAAACAGGGCCAGAGGGGCTACACCTTC. The chain recombines TRBV7-8 with TRBJ1-2; D is possibly TRBD1 (6 bases). Trimming cost V 7 bases and J 8 bases, with 20 bases left between them. This CDR3 contains 14 residues. The germline V gene has CDR1 SGHVS and CDR2 FQNEAQ.

This chain links TRBV5-1 with TRBJ2-7; 7 nucleotides match TRBD1. Germline assignment: CDR1 SGHRS and CDR2 YFSETQ. After removal of 4 bases from V and 6 bases from J, the junction contained 13 bases not matched to a gene. The CDR3 loop spans 15 amino acids. The CDR3 DNA follows: TGCGCCAGCAGCCCCAGTAGAAAAGGACAGGCCGAGCAGTACTTC. This encodes CASSPSRKGQAEQYF.

This CDR3 reads CASSRDRDRNTIYF. The CDR3 region has the DNA TGTGCCAGCAGCAGAGACAGGGACAGAAACACCATATATTTT. J is TRBJ1-3 and V is TRBV7-2, with 7 bases identical to TRBD1. J gave up 5 bases and V 5 bases, and 6 bases lay outside the gene matches. Germline CDR1 reads SGHTA; CDR2 reads FQGNSA. There are 14 residues in the CDR3. The variable domain in full, with the rest retrieved from reference TRBV7-2 and TRBJ1-3, is GAGVSQSPSNKVTEKGKDVELRCDPISGHTALYWYRQSLGQGLEFLIYFQGNSAPDKSGLPSDRFSAERTGGSVSTLTIQRTQQEDSAVYLCASSRDRDRNTIYFGEGSWLTVV.

The gene calls are TRBV9 and TRBJ2-3, with TRBD1 as a possible D gene (5 bases). The CDR3 totals 17 residues. The V end was cut by 1 base, the J end by 4 bases, with 19 bases between. The germline V gene encodes CDR1 SGDLS and CDR2 YYNGEE. This CDR3 reads CASSVQFGAPYADTQYF. The CDR3 region has the DNA TGTGCCAGCAGCGTACAATTTGGGGCCCCCTACGCAGATACGCAGTATTTT.

The rearrangement uses TRBV30 and TRBJ1-2; 7 nucleotides align to TRBD1. The CDR3 extends over 15 amino acids. V shed 2 bases, J shed 4 bases, and the junction held 10 bases outside the gene matches. Germline V gene data show CDR1 as GTSNPN and CDR2 as SVGIG (reference sequence). The CDR3 sequence is CAWSNIGGRAYGYTF. DNA for the CDR3: TGTGCCTGGAGTAACATAGGGGGCAGGGCCTATGGCTACACCTTC.

This clone appeared a few times. CDR3 protein: CASSAPPGTSSDIQYF. Written as DNA, the CDR3 is TGTGCCAGCAGCGCCCCGCCCGGGACTAGCTCGGACATTCAGTACTTC. V usage is TRBV9 and J usage is TRBJ2-4; TRBD2 agrees at 9 bases. Germline V CDR1 and CDR2: SGDLS, YYNGEE. The CDR3 spans 16 residues. The V and J ends lost 3 bases and 8 bases, in that order; junction bases with no gene match: 12.

The chain is built from TRBV7-9 and TRBJ2-7; D perhaps matches TRBD1 (6 bases). The CDR3 sequence is 16 residues long. Germline-derived CDR1 and CDR2 are SEHNR and FQNEAQ (reference sequence). Trimming shortened V by 5 bases and J by 3 bases, and 20 bases separated the two germline ends. CDR3 in amino acids: CASSRTFTGTYYEQYF. The CDR3 coding sequence is TGTGCCAGCAGCCGAACCTTTACCGGGACATACTACGAGCAGTACTTC.

The V and J genes are TRBV4-1 and TRBJ1-1; tentatively, D is TRBD1 (5 bases). With 4 bases removed from V and 7 bases from J, the gap between germline ends came to 19 bases. The CDR3 spans 15 residues. The germline V gene has CDR1 MGHRA and CDR2 YSYEKL. The CDR3 nucleotides read TGCGCCAGCAGCCTCAGGTCAGGGTACGAGGATGAAGCTTTCTTT. Translation gives CASSLRSGYEDEAFF.

J is TRBJ2-2 and V is TRBV24-1; D ambiguous. CDR1 is KGHDR and CDR2 is SFDVKD in the germline V gene. This CDR3 is 15 amino acids long. The ends were cut back, 12 bases at V and 4 bases at J, with 20 bases in the middle. CDR3: CASEDSRGVTGELFF. In DNA, the CDR3 is TGTGCCTCAGAGGATTCCCGCGGAGTCACCGGGGAGCTGTTTTTT.